The entry that follows covers one TCR beta chain sequence. Its antigen remains unknown. The data are from a study of OX40 agonist ivuxolimab in advanced cancers. At the level of the study: Patients were dosed with the agonistic anti-OX40 (CD134) antibody ivuxolimab. Aged 23 to 79 with a mean of roughly 65 years, they were more than 80% male. Whole-study findings and limits: More expanded clones were found, on average, in CD8+ than in CD4+ T cells.

Measured with immunoSEQ multiplex PCR; TCRdb has only the in-frame clones, and not every one. Here the sample spans about 79,000 clones, about 92% being singletons. CDR1 and CDR2 (germline): MDHEN, SYDVKM. The trim removed 8 bases at V and 7 bases at J, leaving 10 bases unmatched. The CDR3 runs 14 residues. This clonotype was obtained from an adult with an advanced solid tumor such as melanoma, head and neck, liver or kidney cancer. The rearrangement uses TRBV28 and TRBJ2-2; 7 bases line up with TRBD1. The sequenced sample was CD4+ or CD8+ T cells sorted from blood, obtained in a trial of the OX40 agonist ivuxolimab. CDR3 DNA: TGTGCCAGCCAACCGGGACAGCAGAGCGGGGAGCTGTTTTTT. It yields the protein CASQPGQQSGELFF.